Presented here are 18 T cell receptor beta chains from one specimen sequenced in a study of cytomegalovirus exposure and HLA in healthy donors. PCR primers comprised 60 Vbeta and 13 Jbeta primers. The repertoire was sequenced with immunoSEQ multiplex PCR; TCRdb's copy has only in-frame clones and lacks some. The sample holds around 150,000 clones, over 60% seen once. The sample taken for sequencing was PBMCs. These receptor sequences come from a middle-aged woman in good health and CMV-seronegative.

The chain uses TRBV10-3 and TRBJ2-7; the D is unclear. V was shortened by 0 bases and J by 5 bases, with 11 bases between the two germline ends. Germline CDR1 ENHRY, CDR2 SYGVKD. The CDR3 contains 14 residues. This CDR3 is CAISESGSQNEQYF. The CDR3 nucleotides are TGTGCCATCAGTGAGTCGGGCAGTCAAAACGAGCAGTACTTC.

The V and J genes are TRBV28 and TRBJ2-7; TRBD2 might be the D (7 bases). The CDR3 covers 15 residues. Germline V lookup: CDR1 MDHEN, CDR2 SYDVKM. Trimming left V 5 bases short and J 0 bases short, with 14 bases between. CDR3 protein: CASSHGGGSSYEQYF. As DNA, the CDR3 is TGTGCCAGCAGTCATGGGGGGGGCAGCTCCTACGAGCAGTACTTC.

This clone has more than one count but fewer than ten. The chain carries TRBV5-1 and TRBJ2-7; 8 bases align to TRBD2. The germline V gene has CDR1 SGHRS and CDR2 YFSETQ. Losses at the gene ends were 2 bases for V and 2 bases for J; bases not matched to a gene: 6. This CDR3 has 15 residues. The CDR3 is CASSLISGTTYEQYF. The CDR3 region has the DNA TGCGCCAGCAGCTTAATTAGCGGGACAACCTACGAGCAGTACTTC.

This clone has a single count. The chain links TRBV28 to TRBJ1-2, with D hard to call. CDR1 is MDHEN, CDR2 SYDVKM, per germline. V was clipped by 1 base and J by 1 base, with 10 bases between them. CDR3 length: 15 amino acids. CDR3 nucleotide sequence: TGTGCCAGCAGTTTATCCCAGGCTGTTAACTATGGCTACACCTTC. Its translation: CASSLSQAVNYGYTF.

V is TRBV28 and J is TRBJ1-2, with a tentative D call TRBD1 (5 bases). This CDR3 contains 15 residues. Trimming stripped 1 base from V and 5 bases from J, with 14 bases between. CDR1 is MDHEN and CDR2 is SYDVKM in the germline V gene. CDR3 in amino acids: CASSLYIGTEYGYTF. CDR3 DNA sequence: TGTGCCAGCAGTTTATATATAGGGACTGAGTATGGCTACACCTTC.

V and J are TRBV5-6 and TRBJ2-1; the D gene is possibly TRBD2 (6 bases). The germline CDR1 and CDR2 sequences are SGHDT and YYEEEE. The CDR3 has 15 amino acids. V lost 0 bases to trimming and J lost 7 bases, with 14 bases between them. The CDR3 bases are TGTGCCAGCAGCTTGGGCGGGACTTTGGGGAATGAGCAGTTCTTC. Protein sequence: CASSLGGTLGNEQFF.

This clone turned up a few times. In DNA, the CDR3 is TGTGCCAGCAGCAAAAATATCCTGGGGGGGCAGCACGAGCAGTACTTC. Its protein is CASSKNILGGQHEQYF. This chain joins TRBV28 and TRBJ2-7, with D possibly TRBD2 on 7 matching bases. The CDR3 has 16 amino acids. Trimming took 6 bases from V and 5 from J, leaving 23 bases between them. CDR1 is MDHEN and CDR2 is SYDVKM in the germline V gene.

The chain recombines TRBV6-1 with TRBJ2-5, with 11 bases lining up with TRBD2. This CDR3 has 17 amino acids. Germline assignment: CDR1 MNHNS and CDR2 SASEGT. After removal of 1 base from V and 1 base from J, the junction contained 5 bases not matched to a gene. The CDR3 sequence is CASSEVLAGAGQETQYF. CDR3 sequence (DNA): TGTGCCAGCAGTGAAGTACTAGCGGGGGCTGGCCAAGAGACCCAGTACTTC.

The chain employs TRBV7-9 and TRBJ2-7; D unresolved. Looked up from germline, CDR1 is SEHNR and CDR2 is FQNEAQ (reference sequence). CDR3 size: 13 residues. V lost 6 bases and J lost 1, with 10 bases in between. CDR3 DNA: TGTGCCAGCAGGGATGGGCCATCCTACGAGCAGTACTTC. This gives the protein CASRDGPSYEQYF.

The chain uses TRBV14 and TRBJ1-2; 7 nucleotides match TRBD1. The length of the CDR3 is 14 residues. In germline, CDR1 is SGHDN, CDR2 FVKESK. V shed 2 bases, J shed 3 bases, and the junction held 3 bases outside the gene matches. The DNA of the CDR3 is TGTGCCAGCAGCCAACCAGGGGGACACTATGGCTACACCTTC. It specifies CASSQPGGHYGYTF.

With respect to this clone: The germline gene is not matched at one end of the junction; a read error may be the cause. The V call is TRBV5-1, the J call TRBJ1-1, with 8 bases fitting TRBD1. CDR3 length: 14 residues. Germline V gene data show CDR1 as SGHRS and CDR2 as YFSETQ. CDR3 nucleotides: TGCGCCAGCAGTCCGGGACAGGTGAACACTGGAGCTTTCTTT. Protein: CASSPGQVNTGAFF.

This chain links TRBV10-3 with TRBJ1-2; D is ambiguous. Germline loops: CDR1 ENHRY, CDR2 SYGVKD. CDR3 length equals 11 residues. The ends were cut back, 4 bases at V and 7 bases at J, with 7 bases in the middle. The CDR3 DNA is TGTGCCATCAGTGGAGGGAGTGGCTACACCTTC. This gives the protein CAISGGSGYTF.

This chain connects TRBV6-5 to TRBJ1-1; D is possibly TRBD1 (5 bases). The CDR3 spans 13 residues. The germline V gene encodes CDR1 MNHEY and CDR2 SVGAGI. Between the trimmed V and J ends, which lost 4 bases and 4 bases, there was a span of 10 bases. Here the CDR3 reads CASSWGGSTEAFF. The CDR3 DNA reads TGTGCCAGCAGTTGGGGGGGTAGCACTGAAGCTTTCTTT.

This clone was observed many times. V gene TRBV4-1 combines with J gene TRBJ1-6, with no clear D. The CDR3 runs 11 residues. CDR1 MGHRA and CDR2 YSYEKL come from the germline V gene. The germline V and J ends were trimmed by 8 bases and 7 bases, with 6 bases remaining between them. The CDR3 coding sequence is TGCGCCAGCGGGAGAAATTCACCCCTCCACTTT. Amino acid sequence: CASGRNSPLHF.

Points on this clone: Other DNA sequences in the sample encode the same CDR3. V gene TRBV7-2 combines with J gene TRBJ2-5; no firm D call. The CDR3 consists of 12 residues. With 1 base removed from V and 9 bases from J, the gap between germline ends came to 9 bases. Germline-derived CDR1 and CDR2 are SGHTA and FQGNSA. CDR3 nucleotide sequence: TGTGCCAGCAGCTTAGGAACAGCAGCCCAGTACTTC. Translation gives CASSLGTAAQYF.

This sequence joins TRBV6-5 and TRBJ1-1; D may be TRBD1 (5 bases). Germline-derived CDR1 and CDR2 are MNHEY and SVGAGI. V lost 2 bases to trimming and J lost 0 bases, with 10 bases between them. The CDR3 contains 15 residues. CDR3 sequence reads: CASSYEAGMNTEAFF. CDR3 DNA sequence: TGTGCCAGCAGTTACGAGGCAGGGATGAACACTGAAGCTTTCTTT.

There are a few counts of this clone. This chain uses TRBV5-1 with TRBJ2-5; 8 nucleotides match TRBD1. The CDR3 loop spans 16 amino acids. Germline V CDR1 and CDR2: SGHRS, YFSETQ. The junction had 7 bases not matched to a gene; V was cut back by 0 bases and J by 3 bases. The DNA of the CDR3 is TGCGCCAGCAGCTTGGGGGGACAGGCAGTGAAAGAGACCCAGTACTTC. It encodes CASSLGGQAVKETQYF. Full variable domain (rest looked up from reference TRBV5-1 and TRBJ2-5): KAGVTQTPRYLIKTRGQQVTLSCSPISGHRSVSWYQQTPGQGLQFLFEYFSETQRNKGNFPGRFSGRQFSNSRSEMNVSTLELGDSALYLCASSLGGQAVKETQYFGPGTRLLVL.

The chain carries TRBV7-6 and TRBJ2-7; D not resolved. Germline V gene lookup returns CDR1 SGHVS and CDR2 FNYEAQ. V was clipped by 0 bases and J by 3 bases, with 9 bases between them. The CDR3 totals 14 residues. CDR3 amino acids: CASSLAGGNYEQYF. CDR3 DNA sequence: TGTGCCAGCAGCTTAGCTGGCGGTAACTACGAGCAGTACTTC.